The rows below give T cell receptor beta chains drawn from one sample of a study of T cells in Graves' hyperthyroidism and ophthalmopathy. Each CDR3 protein is one row after TCRdb ran MiXCR on the multiplex PCR reads. This table has 300,000 to 400,000 distinct CDR3 sequences, over 10% appearing once. The sample was blood. The receptors were gathered from a woman in her late teens or twenties with Graves' hyperthyroidism. Both conserved end residues are part of each CDR3. The order of the fields is clone size, V gene, J gene, D gene, CDR3 protein, CDR3 DNA. The D gene is left open where the match is weak. Size is stated for part of the rows, as once, few or many counts, or as a class when the clone is expanded.

>many|TRBV7-9|TRBJ2-1|NA
CASSPEGGEYYNEQFF
TGTGCCAGCAGCCCAGAGGGGGGAGAATACTACAATGAGCAGTTCTTC
>few|TRBV29-1|TRBJ1-2|TRBD1
CSVEDNGQGDGYTF
TGCAGCGTTGAAGATAACGGACAGGGTGATGGCTACACCTTC
>many|TRBV2|TRBJ2-2|NA
CALGGGPSGTGELFF
TGTGCCCTCGGAGGCGGGCCCTCGGGGACCGGGGAGCTGTTTTTT
>many|TRBV7-8|TRBJ1-5|NA
CASSLSGPSQPQHF
TGTGCCAGCAGCTTGAGCGGCCCCAGCCAGCCCCAGCATTTT
>few|TRBV9|TRBJ2-1|TRBD2
CASSPGTSYGYNEQFF
TGTGCCAGCAGCCCCGGGACTAGCTACGGGTACAATGAGCAGTTCTTC
>NA|TRBV6-9|TRBJ2-1|TRBD2
CASSYLLSSGRCGGYNEQFF
TGTGCCAGCAGTTACCTGTTATCTAGCGGGAGATGCGGTGGGTACAATGAGCAGTTCTTC
>NA|TRBV14|TRBJ2-7|TRBD2
CASSQGWQKLRDRTSVRAYEQYF
TGTGCCAGCAGCCAAGGTTGGCAGAAGTTAAGAGACCGGACTAGTGTACGCGCCTACGAGCAGTACTTC
>NA|TRBV20-1|TRBJ2-7|NA
CSLLTAYEQYF
TGCAGTCTCCTGACGGCCTACGAGCAGTACTTC
>NA|TRBV18|TRBJ2-7|NA
CASSPPGSTDEQYF
TGTGCCAGCTCACCCCCCGGGAGTACCGACGAGCAGTACTTC
>few|TRBV19|TRBJ2-7|NA
CASSNRGGDEQHF
TGTGCCAGTAGTAACAGGGGCGGGGACGAGCAGCACTTC
>many|TRBV29-1|TRBJ2-3|TRBD1
CSVGLTRGQGVTDTQYF
TGCAGCGTTGGCCTGACGAGGGGACAGGGGGTTACAGATACGCAGTATTTT
>many|TRBV5-1|TRBJ2-7|NA
CASSLEAGPSYEQYF
TGCGCCAGCAGCTTGGAGGCAGGCCCTTCCTACGAGCAGTACTTC
>many|TRBV20-1|TRBJ1-1|NA
CSARGGGDAFF
TGCAGTGCTAGAGGGGGGGGGGATGCTTTCTTT
>many|TRBV7-3|TRBJ2-3|NA
CASSIEGADTQYF
TGTGCCAGCAGTATCGAGGGGGCAGATACGCAGTATTTT
>many|TRBV30|TRBJ2-1|NA
CAWSPGPPHEQFF
TGTGCCTGGAGTCCCGGCCCGCCCCATGAGCAGTTCTTC
>many|TRBV7-8|TRBJ2-1|TRBD2
CASSPPRLAGGPIYNEQFF
TGTGCCAGCAGCCCACCTAGACTAGCGGGAGGTCCTATTTACAATGAGCAGTTCTTC
>many|TRBV20-1|TRBJ2-1|TRBD2
CSASMAGGRSEQFF
TGCAGTGCTTCCATGGCGGGGGGGCGAAGTGAGCAGTTCTTC
>NA|TRBV14|TRBJ2-2|NA
CASSQDDRDSQNTGELFF
TGTGCCAGCAGCCAAGACGACCGGGACTCCCAGAACACCGGGGAGCTGTTTTTT
>once|TRBV10-3|TRBJ2-7|NA
CATQREPRAYEQYF
TGTGCCACTCAACGGGAGCCTCGGGCCTACGAGCAGTACTTC
>NA|TRBV9|TRBJ2-1|TRBD1
CASSVAGSGGYINEQFF
TGTGCCAGCAGCGTCGCGGGATCAGGGGGCTATATCAATGAGCAGTTCTTC
>many|TRBV2|TRBJ1-4|NA
CASSERGGAAKLFF
TGTGCCAGCAGTGAAAGGGGAGGGGCAGCAAAACTGTTTTTT
>many|TRBV7-2|TRBJ2-6|NA
CASNTGFSGANVLTF
TGTGCCAGCAACACAGGGTTCTCTGGGGCCAACGTCCTGACTTTC
>NA|TRBV4-2|TRBJ2-5|NA
CASSQDHYGETQYF
TGTGCCAGCAGCCAAGATCATTATGGGGAGACCCAGTACTTC
>few|TRBV19|TRBJ2-5|NA
CASSTDQETQYF
TGTGCCAGTAGTACAGACCAAGAGACCCAGTACTTC
>many|TRBV28|TRBJ1-1|TRBD1
CASSTAGTGDMNTEAFF
TGTGCCAGCAGTACTGCTGGGACAGGGGATATGAACACTGAAGCTTTCTTT
>many|TRBV12-3/TRBV12-4|TRBJ2-7|NA
CASSLRVGLTRLEQYF
TGTGCCAGCAGTTTGAGAGTGGGACTGACTCGGCTCGAGCAGTACTTC
>NA|TRBV13|TRBJ2-7|TRBD2
CASNRRGGPNEQYF
TGTGCCAGCAACAGGCGGGGGGGCCCTAACGAGCAGTACTTC
>NA|TRBV2|TRBJ2-2|TRBD1
CASSDEGDRGLFF
TGTGCCAGCAGTGACGAGGGGGACAGGGGACTGTTTTTT